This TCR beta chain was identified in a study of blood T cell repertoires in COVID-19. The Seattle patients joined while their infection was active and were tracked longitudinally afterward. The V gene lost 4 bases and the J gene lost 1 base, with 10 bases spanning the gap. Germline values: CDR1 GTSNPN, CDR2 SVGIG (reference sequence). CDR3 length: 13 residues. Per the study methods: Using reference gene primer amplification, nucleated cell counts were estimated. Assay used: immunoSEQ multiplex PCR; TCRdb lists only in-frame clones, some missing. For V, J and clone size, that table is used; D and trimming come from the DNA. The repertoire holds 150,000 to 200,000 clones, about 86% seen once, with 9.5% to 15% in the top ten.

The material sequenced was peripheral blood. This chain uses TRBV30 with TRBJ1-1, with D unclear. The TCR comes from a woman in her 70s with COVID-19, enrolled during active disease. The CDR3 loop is CAWKVNRNTEAFF. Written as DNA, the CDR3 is TGTGCCTGGAAAGTTAACAGGAACACTGAAGCTTTCTTT.